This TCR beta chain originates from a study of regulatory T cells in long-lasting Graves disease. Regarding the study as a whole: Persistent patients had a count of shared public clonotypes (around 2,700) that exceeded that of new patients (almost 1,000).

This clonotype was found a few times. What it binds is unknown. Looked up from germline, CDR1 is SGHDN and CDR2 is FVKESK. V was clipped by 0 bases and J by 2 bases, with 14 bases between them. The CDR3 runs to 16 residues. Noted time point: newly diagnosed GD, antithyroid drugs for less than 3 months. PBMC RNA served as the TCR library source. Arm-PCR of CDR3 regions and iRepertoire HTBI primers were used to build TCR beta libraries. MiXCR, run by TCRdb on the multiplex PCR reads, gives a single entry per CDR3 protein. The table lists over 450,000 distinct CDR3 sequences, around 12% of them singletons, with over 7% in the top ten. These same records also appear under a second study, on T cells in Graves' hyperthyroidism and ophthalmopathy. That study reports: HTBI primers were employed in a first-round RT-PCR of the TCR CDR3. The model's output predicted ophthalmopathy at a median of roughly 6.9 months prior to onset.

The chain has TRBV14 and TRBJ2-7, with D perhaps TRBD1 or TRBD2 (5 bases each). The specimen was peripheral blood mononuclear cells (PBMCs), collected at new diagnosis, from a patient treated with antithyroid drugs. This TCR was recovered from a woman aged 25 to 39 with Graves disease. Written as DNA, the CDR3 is TGTGCCAGCAGCCAAGATACGGGCAGGGACCCCTACGAGCAGTACTTC. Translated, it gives CASSQDTGRDPYEQYF.